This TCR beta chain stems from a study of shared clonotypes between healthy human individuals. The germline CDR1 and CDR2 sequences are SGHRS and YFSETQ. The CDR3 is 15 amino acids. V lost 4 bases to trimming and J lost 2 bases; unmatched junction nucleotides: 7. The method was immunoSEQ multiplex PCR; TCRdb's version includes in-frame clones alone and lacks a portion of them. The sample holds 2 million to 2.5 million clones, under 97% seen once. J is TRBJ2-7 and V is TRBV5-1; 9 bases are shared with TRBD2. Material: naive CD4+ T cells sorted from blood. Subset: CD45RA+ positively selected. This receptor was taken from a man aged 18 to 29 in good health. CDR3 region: CASSTLAGDTYEQYF. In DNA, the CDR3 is TGCGCCAGCAGCACCTTAGCGGGAGACACCTACGAGCAGTACTTC.